The TCR beta chain under discussion was sequenced for a study of T cells in Graves' hyperthyroidism and ophthalmopathy. Overall study findings and caveats: Blood samples included most of the expanded thyroid clonotypes exceeding 0.001.

This clonotype was counted a few times. Its antigen is undetermined. CDR3 length: 13 residues. Germline trimming cut 5 bases from V and 10 bases from J; bases unmatched to any gene: 10. Germline CDR1 reads LNHDA; CDR2 reads SQIVND (reference sequence). The TCR beta CDR3 regions underwent amplification using RNA transcripts as the source. A first-round RT-PCR of the TCR CDR3 used the HTBI primer set. TCRdb itself ran the multiplex PCR reads through MiXCR, one entry per CDR3 protein. The sample yields 650,000 to 800,000 distinct CDR3 sequences, 45% seen once. The sequencing input was peripheral blood or thyroid tissue (not recorded which). The gene calls are TRBV19 and TRBJ1-1, with 7 bases aligning to TRBD1. The sequence derives from an adult man with Graves' disease, either hyperthyroidism or ophthalmopathy (not recorded which). In DNA, the CDR3 is TGTGCCAGTAGTCAGCAGGGGGGCAGGGTAGCTTTCTTT. As protein: CASSQQGGRVAFF.